This TCR beta chain stems from a study of T cells in Graves' hyperthyroidism and ophthalmopathy. Study-wide background: Staff took peripheral blood when the initial diagnosis was made, before any treatment began.

With respect to this clonotype: This is likely a read error, given that the CDR3 carries no conserved phenylalanine or tryptophan at its end.

This CDR3 has 14 amino acids. Per the germline V gene, CDR1 is MNHNS and CDR2 is SASEGT. Between the trimmed V and J ends, which lost 0 bases and 4 bases, there was a span of 9 bases. TCR beta CDR3 regions were amplified from RNA transcripts. In the first-round RT-PCR of the TCR CDR3, the HTBI primer set was used. MiXCR, applied by TCRdb to the multiplex PCR reads, yields one record per CDR3 protein. The sample contains hundreds of thousands of distinct CDR3 sequences, roughly a sixth of which appear only once. A patient was excluded if there was uncontrolled infection, other autoimmune disease, pregnancy or lactation.

This receptor was taken from a woman aged 18-29 years with Graves' hyperthyroidism. Sequences were obtained from blood. This chain links TRBV6-1 with TRBJ1-1; D is possibly TRBD1 (6 bases). This CDR3 reads CASSEAQGSTEAFS. CDR3 DNA sequence: TGTGCCAGCAGTGAAGCGCAGGGGAGCACTGAAGCTTTCTCT.